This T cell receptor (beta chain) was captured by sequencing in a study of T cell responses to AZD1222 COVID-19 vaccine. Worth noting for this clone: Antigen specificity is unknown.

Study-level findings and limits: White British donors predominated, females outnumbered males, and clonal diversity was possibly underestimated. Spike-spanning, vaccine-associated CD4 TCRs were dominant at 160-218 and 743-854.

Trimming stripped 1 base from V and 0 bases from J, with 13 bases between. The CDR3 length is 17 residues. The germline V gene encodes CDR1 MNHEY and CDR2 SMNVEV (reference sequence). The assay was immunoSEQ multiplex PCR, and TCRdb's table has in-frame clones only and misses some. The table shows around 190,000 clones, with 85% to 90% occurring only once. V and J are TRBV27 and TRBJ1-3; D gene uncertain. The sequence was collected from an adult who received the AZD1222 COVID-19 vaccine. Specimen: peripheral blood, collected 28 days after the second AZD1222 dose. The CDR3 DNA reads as TGTGCCAGCAGTTTATTCAGCCCAACCTTCTCTGGAAACACCATATATTTT. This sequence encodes CASSLFSPTFSGNTIYF.